This TCR beta chain was retrieved from a study of shared clonotypes between healthy human individuals. This clone was seen a single time. The germline CDR1 and CDR2 sequences are MNHNY and SVGAGI (reference sequence). Deletions cut 5 bases from V and 12 bases from J, with 23 bases between. CDR3 length: 15 amino acids. This table comes from immunoSEQ multiplex PCR, and its TCRdb copy is limited to in-frame clones, with some not included. Of millions of clones listed, just over 90% are singletons. This chain connects TRBV6-6 to TRBJ1-5; perhaps TRBD1 as D (5 bases). Material for sequencing was naive CD4+ T cells sorted from blood. Specified subset: CD45RA+ positively selected. The TCR sequence derives from a man aged 18 to 29 in good health. CDR3 in DNA: TGTGCCAGCAGTACTGGTGCGGGGGTCCCAGATCTCCAGCATTTT. The encoded protein is CASSTGAGVPDLQHF.